This is a list of T cell receptor beta chains from one sample in a study of T cell repertoires in cytomegalovirus infection. TCRdb re-called the reads with MiXCR, one entry per CDR3 protein. The repertoire has around 70,000 distinct CDR3 sequences, 4% of them found once; the top ten carry roughly 22%. Sequencing was done on a sample of PBMCs. These TCRs come from a human donor in good health (CMV status not recorded). Some clones in this sample may be carry-over from other donors' samples. Both conserved end residues are part of each CDR3. Fields, in order: D gene, clone size, J gene, V gene, CDR3 DNA, CDR3 protein. A D gene is named only where the DNA matches it firmly. Size is stated for part of the rows, as once, few or many counts, or as a class when the clone is expanded.

D: .
size: many
J: TRBJ1-2
V: TRBV27
DNA: TGTGCCAGCAGTTTATTCGGGGGGGACTATGGCTACACCTTC
CDR3: CASSLFGGDYGYTF

D: .
size: .
J: TRBJ2-2
V: TRBV6-2/TRBV6-3
DNA: TGTGCCAGCAGTTTCGGACGGGCTGGAGGGGAGCTGTTTTTT
CDR3: CASSFGRAGGELFF

D: .
size: many
J: TRBJ1-3
V: TRBV7-2
DNA: TGTGCCAGCAGCTCCAGGCCGGGGGATGGTGGAAACACCATATATTTT
CDR3: CASSSRPGDGGNTIYF

D: TRBD1
size: many
J: TRBJ1-2
V: TRBV7-2
DNA: TGTGCCAGCAGCTCGACAGGGTGGGGCTACACCTTC
CDR3: CASSSTGWGYTF

D: TRBD1
size: many
J: TRBJ1-3
V: TRBV7-2
DNA: TGTGCCAGCAGCCCGTCGGCCGGGACAGGGCTTATTTCCTCTGGAAACACCATATATTTT
CDR3: CASSPSAGTGLISSGNTIYF

D: .
size: .
J: TRBJ2-7
V: TRBV11-2
DNA: TGTGCCAGCAGCTTAGGCAGCCCCTACGAGCAGTACTTC
CDR3: CASSLGSPYEQYF

D: .
size: many
J: TRBJ2-1
V: TRBV7-8
DNA: TGTGCCAGCAGCTCCTCCGGGCTCGGCGGTTACAATGAGCAGTTCTTC
CDR3: CASSSSGLGGYNEQFF

D: .
size: many
J: TRBJ2-4
V: TRBV20-1
DNA: TGCAGTGCTAGATTGGTGGGAGCGGCGAATCCCAAAAACATTCAGTACTTC
CDR3: CSARLVGAANPKNIQYF

D: .
size: many
J: TRBJ2-1
V: TRBV7-6
DNA: TGTGCCAGCACCCAGGCACACGGCTCCTACAATGAGCAGTTCTTC
CDR3: CASTQAHGSYNEQFF

D: .
size: many
J: TRBJ2-7
V: TRBV20-1
DNA: TGCAGTGCTCAGCTCAGGGGGGCGCCTTACGAGCAGTACTTC
CDR3: CSAQLRGAPYEQYF

D: .
size: many
J: TRBJ2-7
V: TRBV7-2
DNA: TGTGCCAGCAGCTTAGCGGGTAACAGGGTCAACGAGCAGTACTTC
CDR3: CASSLAGNRVNEQYF

D: .
size: many
J: TRBJ2-1
V: TRBV20-1
DNA: TGCAGTGCTCCTCGTCGACAGTCCGGGACTGTTTACAATGAGCAGTTCTTC
CDR3: CSAPRRQSGTVYNEQFF

D: TRBD1
size: many
J: TRBJ1-1
V: TRBV7-8
DNA: TGTGCCAGCAGCTTCGACAGGGGGGTCAGCATTGAAGCTTTCTTT
CDR3: CASSFDRGVSIEAFF

D: .
size: few
J: TRBJ1-1
V: TRBV29-1
DNA: TGCAGCGTTGGGGGCCCAGGGGCTGAAGCTTTCTTT
CDR3: CSVGGPGAEAFF

D: .
size: many
J: TRBJ2-5
V: TRBV7-2
DNA: TGTGCCAGCAGCCTCAGAGGCAGATACCAAGAGACCCAGTACTTC
CDR3: CASSLRGRYQETQYF

D: .
size: .
J: TRBJ2-1
V: TRBV5-1
DNA: TGCGCCAGCAGCTTGCCCGAGGGGAGCTCCTACAATGAGCAGTTCTTC
CDR3: CASSLPEGSSYNEQFF

D: TRBD1
size: many
J: TRBJ2-7
V: TRBV7-3
DNA: TGTGCCAGCAGCCCCCGACAGGGGGCCTACGAGCAGTACTTC
CDR3: CASSPRQGAYEQYF

D: .
size: many
J: TRBJ1-1
V: TRBV5-4
DNA: TGTGCCAGCAGCTCGGGGGGAAACCGATTGAACACTGAAGCTTTCTTT
CDR3: CASSSGGNRLNTEAFF

D: .
size: few
J: TRBJ1-2
V: TRBV12-3/TRBV12-4
DNA: TGTGCCAGCAGTTTATCTATGAACTATGGCTACACCTTC
CDR3: CASSLSMNYGYTF

D: .
size: many
J: TRBJ2-7
V: TRBV7-8
DNA: TGTGCCAGCAGCTTTTTATTCGGGGTACCCTACGAGCAGTACTTC
CDR3: CASSFLFGVPYEQYF

D: .
size: .
J: TRBJ2-7
V: TRBV20-1
DNA: TGCAGTGCTAGAGAAGGGACCCGGAGGGACTACGAGCAGTACTTC
CDR3: CSAREGTRRDYEQYF

D: .
size: many
J: TRBJ1-2
V: TRBV7-8
DNA: TGTGCCAGCAGCTATGGGGAGGAAAGGCACTATGGCTACACCTTC
CDR3: CASSYGEERHYGYTF

D: .
size: medium-sized
J: TRBJ2-7
V: TRBV12-3/TRBV12-4
DNA: TGTGCCAGCCCTGACACCACCTACGAGCAGTACTTC
CDR3: CASPDTTYEQYF

D: TRBD1
size: many
J: TRBJ1-1
V: TRBV7-3
DNA: TGTGCCAGCAGACCCAACCCAGGGGGCCACACTGAAGCTTTCTTT
CDR3: CASRPNPGGHTEAFF

D: .
size: many
J: TRBJ1-1
V: TRBV6-8
DNA: TGTGCCAGCAGTGCCGGACGGGGCACTGAAGCTTTCTTT
CDR3: CASSAGRGTEAFF

D: .
size: many
J: TRBJ1-2
V: TRBV7-2
DNA: TGTGCCAGCAGCTTAGTGGCGGGTTTTGGCTACACCTTC
CDR3: CASSLVAGFGYTF

D: TRBD1
size: many
J: TRBJ1-1
V: TRBV7-9
DNA: TGTGCCAGCAGCCCCTGGACAGGGACGAACACTGAAGCTTTCTTT
CDR3: CASSPWTGTNTEAFF